A selection of T cell receptor beta chains follows, all from one sample in a study of Ad26.COV2.S vaccination and SARS-CoV-2 variants. TCRdb's copy holds only in-frame clones and misses some; the assay was immunoSEQ multiplex PCR. Counted here are 350,000 to 600,000 clones, 70% to 90% occurring once; the ten biggest clones make up 1.5% to 2%. The sample here was peripheral blood, taken in a trial of Ad26.COV2.S vaccine versus placebo. The receptors were sampled from a person aged 18 to 65 who received the Ad26.COV2.S COVID-19 vaccine or a placebo. The CDR3 runs from the conserved cysteine through the conserved F or W. A D gene is named only where the DNA matches it firmly. Clone size is given for some rows only: seen once, a few or many times, or a class if the clone is expanded.

d_gene: TRBD2
v_gene: TRBV7-8
j_gene: TRBJ2-1
abundance: -
CDR3nt: TGTGCCAGCAGCTTAGTCGTCCTAGCGGGAGGCCTATACAATGAGCAGTTCTTC
CDR3aa: CASSLVVLAGGLYNEQFF

d_gene: -
v_gene: TRBV27
j_gene: TRBJ1-6
abundance: -
CDR3nt: TGTGCCAGCAGTTTCCGAAATTCACCCCTCCACTTT
CDR3aa: CASSFRNSPLHF

d_gene: -
v_gene: TRBV7-2
j_gene: TRBJ1-2
abundance: few
CDR3nt: TGTGCCAGCAGCTTAGTATCGGGGCGGGGCTCCTATGGCTACACCTTC
CDR3aa: CASSLVSGRGSYGYTF

d_gene: -
v_gene: TRBV7-6
j_gene: TRBJ2-2
abundance: -
CDR3nt: TGTGCCAGCAGCGATACTAACACCGGGGAGCTGTTTTTT
CDR3aa: CASSDTNTGELFF

d_gene: -
v_gene: TRBV5-4
j_gene: TRBJ1-2
abundance: -
CDR3nt: TGTGCCAGCAGCTTGGATCTGCTCTATGGCTACACCTTC
CDR3aa: CASSLDLLYGYTF

d_gene: TRBD2
v_gene: TRBV7-2
j_gene: TRBJ2-5
abundance: -
CDR3nt: TGTGCCAGCAGCTTAGTGGCTAGCGGGTTTCAAGAGACCCAGTACTTC
CDR3aa: CASSLVASGFQETQYF

d_gene: -
v_gene: TRBV21-1
j_gene: TRBJ2-7
abundance: -
CDR3nt: TGTGCCAGCTCCGGGACAGGGGCCTACGAGCAGTACTTC
CDR3aa: CASSGTGAYEQYF

d_gene: TRBD1
v_gene: TRBV19
j_gene: TRBJ1-6
abundance: -
CDR3nt: TGTGCCAGTAGCACGGGACAGGGTTTGGGTTCACCCCTCCACTTT
CDR3aa: CASSTGQGLGSPLHF

d_gene: -
v_gene: TRBV18
j_gene: TRBJ1-4
abundance: -
CDR3nt: TGTGCCAGCTCACCATCCTCACCCCCAACAGGGAAACTGTTTTTT
CDR3aa: CASSPSSPPTGKLFF

d_gene: TRBD1
v_gene: TRBV19
j_gene: TRBJ1-2
abundance: -
CDR3nt: TGTGCCAGTAGTACCCCGGGACAGGGGGGTTCGGATGGCTACACCTTC
CDR3aa: CASSTPGQGGSDGYTF

d_gene: -
v_gene: TRBV6-1
j_gene: TRBJ1-5
abundance: once
CDR3nt: TGTGCCAGCAGTGAAATCGGGGTTAGCAATCAGCCCCAGCATTTT
CDR3aa: CASSEIGVSNQPQHF

d_gene: -
v_gene: TRBV24-1
j_gene: TRBJ2-5
abundance: -
CDR3nt: TGTGCCACCAGTGACCTGGAGACCCAGTACTTC
CDR3aa: CATSDLETQYF

d_gene: -
v_gene: TRBV3-1/TRBV3-2
j_gene: TRBJ2-1
abundance: -
CDR3nt: TGTGCCAGCAGCTCCTACAATGAGCAGTTCTTC
CDR3aa: CASSSYNEQFF

d_gene: -
v_gene: TRBV2
j_gene: TRBJ1-5
abundance: -
CDR3nt: TGTGCCAGCAGTGGTCTTGGGCACAATAGCAATCAGCCCCAGCATTTT
CDR3aa: CASSGLGHNSNQPQHF

d_gene: TRBD1
v_gene: TRBV28
j_gene: TRBJ1-3
abundance: -
CDR3nt: TGTGCCAGCAGTGGACAGGACAGCTCTGGAAACACCATATATTTT
CDR3aa: CASSGQDSSGNTIYF

d_gene: TRBD2
v_gene: TRBV5-4
j_gene: TRBJ2-2
abundance: -
CDR3nt: TGTGCCAGCAGCAGAGGACTAGCGGGGCTGAACACCGGGGAGCTGTTTTTT
CDR3aa: CASSRGLAGLNTGELFF

d_gene: -
v_gene: TRBV6-1
j_gene: TRBJ2-6
abundance: -
CDR3nt: TGTGCCAGCAGTGAATGGTCAGACACGCCTGGGGCCAACGTCCTGACTTTC
CDR3aa: CASSEWSDTPGANVLTF

d_gene: -
v_gene: TRBV5-1
j_gene: TRBJ2-7
abundance: -
CDR3nt: TGCGCCAGCAGCTTGGACACGGCCCAGCAGTACTTC
CDR3aa: CASSLDTAQQYF

d_gene: TRBD1
v_gene: TRBV5-6
j_gene: TRBJ1-1
abundance: -
CDR3nt: TGTGCCAGCAGCTTGTGGACAGGGGTGAAGACTGAAGCTTTCTTT
CDR3aa: CASSLWTGVKTEAFF

d_gene: TRBD1
v_gene: TRBV25-1
j_gene: TRBJ2-7
abundance: -
CDR3nt: TGTGCCAGCAGAGGAAGGGACAGCTCCTACGAGCAGTACTTC
CDR3aa: CASRGRDSSYEQYF

d_gene: TRBD2
v_gene: TRBV5-4
j_gene: TRBJ2-3
abundance: -
CDR3nt: TGTGCCAGCAGCGTAGCGGGAACTAGCACAGATACGCAGTATTTT
CDR3aa: CASSVAGTSTDTQYF

d_gene: TRBD1
v_gene: TRBV6-4
j_gene: TRBJ1-5
abundance: -
CDR3nt: TGTGCCAGCAGTCCAACAGGGGCCGGTCAGCCCCAGCATTTT
CDR3aa: CASSPTGAGQPQHF

d_gene: -
v_gene: TRBV7-2
j_gene: TRBJ2-3
abundance: -
CDR3nt: TGTGCCAGCAGCTTTTTTGGATCTGGAGATACGCAGTATTTT
CDR3aa: CASSFFGSGDTQYF

d_gene: -
v_gene: TRBV6-5
j_gene: TRBJ2-3
abundance: -
CDR3nt: TGTGCCAGCAGTTACAGTCGAGGGGCAGATACGCAGTATTTT
CDR3aa: CASSYSRGADTQYF

d_gene: -
v_gene: TRBV5-1
j_gene: TRBJ1-2
abundance: -
CDR3nt: TGCGCCAGCAGAGTACAGGGCGGCTATGGCTACACCTTC
CDR3aa: CASRVQGGYGYTF

d_gene: -
v_gene: TRBV6-2/TRBV6-3
j_gene: TRBJ1-4
abundance: -
CDR3nt: TGTGCCAGCAGTAGGGGAGAGGGAGGTGAAAAACTGTTTTTT
CDR3aa: CASSRGEGGEKLFF

d_gene: -
v_gene: TRBV18
j_gene: TRBJ2-3
abundance: -
CDR3nt: TGTGCCAGCTCACCAGATACGCAGTATTTT
CDR3aa: CASSPDTQYF

d_gene: -
v_gene: TRBV5-8
j_gene: TRBJ1-6
abundance: -
CDR3nt: TGTGCCAGCAGCCAACGTCGGTATAGTGGTTCACCCCTCCACTTT
CDR3aa: CASSQRRYSGSPLHF

d_gene: TRBD1
v_gene: TRBV5-5
j_gene: TRBJ1-1
abundance: once
CDR3nt: TGTGCCAGCAGCTTGACAGGGGGCCCGCTCAACACTGAAGCTTTCTTT
CDR3aa: CASSLTGGPLNTEAFF

d_gene: -
v_gene: TRBV7-3
j_gene: TRBJ2-5
abundance: -
CDR3nt: TGTGCCAGCAGCTTAATGGCAGTCGAGACCCAGTACTTC
CDR3aa: CASSLMAVETQYF

d_gene: -
v_gene: TRBV7-2
j_gene: TRBJ1-2
abundance: -
CDR3nt: TGTGCCAGCAGCTTCACCGCAACAGAGATCTATGGCTACACCTTC
CDR3aa: CASSFTATEIYGYTF

d_gene: -
v_gene: TRBV7-9
j_gene: TRBJ2-6
abundance: -
CDR3nt: TGTGCCAGCAGCACCCCCTTAGGGGCCAACGTCCTGACTTTC
CDR3aa: CASSTPLGANVLTF

d_gene: TRBD2
v_gene: TRBV2
j_gene: TRBJ2-2
abundance: -
CDR3nt: TGTGCCAGCGGGACTAGCGGGAGAAATTCCGGGGAGCTGTTTTTT
CDR3aa: CASGTSGRNSGELFF

d_gene: TRBD2
v_gene: TRBV7-3
j_gene: TRBJ2-1
abundance: -
CDR3nt: TGTGCCAGCAGGGAAAGCGGGACTCTAGACAATGAGCAGTTCTTC
CDR3aa: CASRESGTLDNEQFF

d_gene: -
v_gene: TRBV10-3
j_gene: TRBJ1-1
abundance: -
CDR3nt: TGTGCCATCAGTTCACTTACAGCGAACACTGAAGCTTTCTTT
CDR3aa: CAISSLTANTEAFF

d_gene: -
v_gene: TRBV14
j_gene: TRBJ1-1
abundance: -
CDR3nt: TGTGCCAGCAGTTTGGGCAGCATGAACACTGAAGCTTTCTTT
CDR3aa: CASSLGSMNTEAFF

d_gene: -
v_gene: TRBV28
j_gene: TRBJ2-7
abundance: -
CDR3nt: TGTGCCAGCAGTTTGGGCGGAGATACCTACGAGCAGTACTTC
CDR3aa: CASSLGGDTYEQYF

d_gene: -
v_gene: TRBV6-2/TRBV6-3
j_gene: TRBJ2-5
abundance: -
CDR3nt: TGTGCCAGCAGCGCAACGCAAGAGACCCAGTACTTC
CDR3aa: CASSATQETQYF

d_gene: -
v_gene: TRBV21-1
j_gene: TRBJ1-5
abundance: -
CDR3nt: TGTGCCAGCAGCACCCCGAGGCGGTGCAATCAGCCCCAGCATTTT
CDR3aa: CASSTPRRCNQPQHF

d_gene: TRBD1
v_gene: TRBV6-5
j_gene: TRBJ2-7
abundance: -
CDR3nt: TGTGCCAGCAGTCTCGGACAGGGGCGCGACGAGCAGTACTTC
CDR3aa: CASSLGQGRDEQYF

d_gene: -
v_gene: TRBV6-2/TRBV6-3
j_gene: TRBJ2-7
abundance: -
CDR3nt: TGTGCCAGCAGTTTCCCCGGTTCGCGCTCCTACGAGCAGTACTTC
CDR3aa: CASSFPGSRSYEQYF

d_gene: -
v_gene: TRBV24-1
j_gene: TRBJ2-5
abundance: -
CDR3nt: TGTGCCACCAGTGATTTGCGTCAGGGGGAGACCCAGTACTTC
CDR3aa: CATSDLRQGETQYF

d_gene: -
v_gene: TRBV18
j_gene: TRBJ2-7
abundance: -
CDR3nt: TGTGCCAGCTCACTTAGCGGGACAGGCGAGCAGTACTTC
CDR3aa: CASSLSGTGEQYF

d_gene: -
v_gene: TRBV7-2
j_gene: TRBJ1-5
abundance: -
CDR3nt: TGTGCCAGCAGCTTCTACGGGGCCAATCAGCCCCAGCATTTT
CDR3aa: CASSFYGANQPQHF

d_gene: TRBD1
v_gene: TRBV27
j_gene: TRBJ2-6
abundance: -
CDR3nt: TGTGCCAGCAGTACCACAGGGGGAGATGGGGCCAACGTCCTGACTTTC
CDR3aa: CASSTTGGDGANVLTF

d_gene: -
v_gene: TRBV7-9
j_gene: TRBJ2-3
abundance: -
CDR3nt: TGTGCCAGCAGCCCCAGGACAGGCACAGATACGCAGTATTTT
CDR3aa: CASSPRTGTDTQYF

d_gene: -
v_gene: TRBV6-4
j_gene: TRBJ1-2
abundance: -
CDR3nt: TGTGCCAGCAAGCGGGACGGTACTAACTATGGCTACACCTTC
CDR3aa: CASKRDGTNYGYTF

d_gene: TRBD1
v_gene: TRBV27
j_gene: TRBJ1-1
abundance: -
CDR3nt: TGTGCCAGCAGTTTAAAGGGACAGGGACACACTGAAGCTTTCTTT
CDR3aa: CASSLKGQGHTEAFF

d_gene: -
v_gene: TRBV6-2/TRBV6-3
j_gene: TRBJ1-1
abundance: once
CDR3nt: TGTGCCAGCAGTTACTCGAGGGTTTCACCCGGGGCTTTCTTT
CDR3aa: CASSYSRVSPGAFF

d_gene: TRBD2
v_gene: TRBV9
j_gene: TRBJ2-2
abundance: -
CDR3nt: TGTGCCAGCAGCGATGGCGGGGGGATTAACACCGGGGAGCTGTTTTTT
CDR3aa: CASSDGGGINTGELFF

d_gene: -
v_gene: TRBV9
j_gene: TRBJ2-1
abundance: -
CDR3nt: TGTGCCAGCAGCGTTTCAGGGGTAGACAATGAGCAGTTCTTC
CDR3aa: CASSVSGVDNEQFF